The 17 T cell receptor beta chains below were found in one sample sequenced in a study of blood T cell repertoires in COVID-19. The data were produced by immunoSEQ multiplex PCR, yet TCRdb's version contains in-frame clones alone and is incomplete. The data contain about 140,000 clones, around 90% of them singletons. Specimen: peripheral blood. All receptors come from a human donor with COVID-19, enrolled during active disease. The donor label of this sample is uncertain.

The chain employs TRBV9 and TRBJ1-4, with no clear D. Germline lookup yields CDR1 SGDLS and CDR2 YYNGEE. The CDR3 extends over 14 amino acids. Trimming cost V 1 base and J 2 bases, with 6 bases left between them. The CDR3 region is CASSVTRTNEKLFF. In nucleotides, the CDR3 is TGTGCCAGCAGCGTAACGAGGACTAATGAAAAACTGTTTTTT.

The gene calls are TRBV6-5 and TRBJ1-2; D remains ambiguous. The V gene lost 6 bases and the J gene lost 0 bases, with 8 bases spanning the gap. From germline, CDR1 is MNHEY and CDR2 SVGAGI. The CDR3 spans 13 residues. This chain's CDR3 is CASRPGANYGYTF. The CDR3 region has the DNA TGTGCCAGCAGGCCGGGAGCTAACTATGGCTACACCTTC.

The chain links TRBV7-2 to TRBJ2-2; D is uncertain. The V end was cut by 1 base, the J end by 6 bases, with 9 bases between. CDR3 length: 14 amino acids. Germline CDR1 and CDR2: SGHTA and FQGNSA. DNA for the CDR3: TGTGCCAGCAGCTTAGATCCAACAGCCGGGGAGCTGTTTTTT. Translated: CASSLDPTAGELFF.

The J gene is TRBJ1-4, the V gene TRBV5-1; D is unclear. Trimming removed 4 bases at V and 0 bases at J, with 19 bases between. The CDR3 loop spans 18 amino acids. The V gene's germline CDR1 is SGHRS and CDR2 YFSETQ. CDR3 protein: CASSLAETTLATNEKLFF. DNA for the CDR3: TGCGCCAGCAGCCTTGCCGAAACGACATTGGCAACTAATGAAAAACTGTTTTTT.

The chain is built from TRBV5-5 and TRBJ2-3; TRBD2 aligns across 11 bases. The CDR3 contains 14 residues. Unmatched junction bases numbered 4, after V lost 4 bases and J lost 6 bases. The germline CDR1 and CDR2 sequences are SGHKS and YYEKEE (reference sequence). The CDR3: CASSVSGGADTQYF. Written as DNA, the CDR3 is TGTGCCAGCAGCGTTAGCGGGGGGGCGGATACGCAGTATTTT.

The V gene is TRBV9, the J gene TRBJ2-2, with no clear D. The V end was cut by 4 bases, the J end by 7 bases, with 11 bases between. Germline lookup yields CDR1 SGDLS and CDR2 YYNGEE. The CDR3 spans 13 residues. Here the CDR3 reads CASSPQEFGELFF. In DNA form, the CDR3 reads TGTGCCAGCAGCCCGCAGGAATTCGGGGAGCTGTTTTTT.

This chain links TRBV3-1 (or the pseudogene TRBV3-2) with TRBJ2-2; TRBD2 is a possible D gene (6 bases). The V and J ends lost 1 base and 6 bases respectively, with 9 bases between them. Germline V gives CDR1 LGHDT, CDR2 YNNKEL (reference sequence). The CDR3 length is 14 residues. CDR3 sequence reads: CASSQAAGSGELFF. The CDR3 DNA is TGTGCCAGCAGCCAAGCGGCGGGGTCCGGGGAGCTGTTTTTT.

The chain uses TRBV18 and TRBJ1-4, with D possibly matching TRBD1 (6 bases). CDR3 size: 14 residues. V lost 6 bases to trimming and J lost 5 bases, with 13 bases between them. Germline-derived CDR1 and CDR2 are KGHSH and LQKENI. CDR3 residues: CASSTDQGNEKLFF. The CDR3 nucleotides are TGTGCCAGCTCGACGGATCAGGGGAATGAAAAACTGTTTTTT. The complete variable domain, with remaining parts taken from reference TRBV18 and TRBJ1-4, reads NAGVMQNPRHLVRRRGQEARLRCSPMKGHSHVYWYRQLPEEGLKFMVYLQKENIIDESGMPKERFSAEFPKEGPSILRIQQVVRGDSAAYFCASSTDQGNEKLFFGSGTQLSVL.

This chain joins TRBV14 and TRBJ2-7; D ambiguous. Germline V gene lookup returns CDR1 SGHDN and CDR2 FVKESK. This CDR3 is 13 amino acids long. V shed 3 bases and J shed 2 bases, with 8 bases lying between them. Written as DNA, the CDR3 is TGTGCCAGCAGCCATGACACCACCTACGAGCAGTACTTC. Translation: CASSHDTTYEQYF. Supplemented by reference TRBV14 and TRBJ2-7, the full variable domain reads EAGVTQFPSHSVIEKGQTVTLRCDPISGHDNLYWYRRVMGKEIKFLLHFVKESKQDESGMPNNRFLAERTGGTYSTLKVQPAELEDSGVYFCASSHDTTYEQYFGPGTRLTVT.

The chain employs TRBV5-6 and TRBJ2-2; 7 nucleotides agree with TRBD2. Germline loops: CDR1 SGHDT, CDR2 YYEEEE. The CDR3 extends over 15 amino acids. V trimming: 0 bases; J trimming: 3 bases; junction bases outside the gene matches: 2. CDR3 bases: TGTGCCAGCAGCTTGGCGGGGGGATACACCGGGGAGCTGTTTTTT. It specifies CASSLAGGYTGELFF.

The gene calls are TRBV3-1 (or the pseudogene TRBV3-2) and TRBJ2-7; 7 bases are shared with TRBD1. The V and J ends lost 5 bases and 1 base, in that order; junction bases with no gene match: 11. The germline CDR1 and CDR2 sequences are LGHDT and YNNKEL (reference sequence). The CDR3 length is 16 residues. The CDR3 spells CASSAPRDSRSYEQYF. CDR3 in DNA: TGTGCCAGCAGCGCTCCCCGGGACAGTAGATCCTACGAGCAGTACTTC.

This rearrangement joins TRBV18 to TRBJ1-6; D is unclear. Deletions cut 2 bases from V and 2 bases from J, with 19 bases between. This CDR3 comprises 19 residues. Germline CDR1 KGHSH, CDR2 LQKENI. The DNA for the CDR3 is TGTGCCAGCTCACCAAGTCTACGACAAACCGGCACCTATAATTCACCCCTCCACTTT. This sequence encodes CASSPSLRQTGTYNSPLHF.

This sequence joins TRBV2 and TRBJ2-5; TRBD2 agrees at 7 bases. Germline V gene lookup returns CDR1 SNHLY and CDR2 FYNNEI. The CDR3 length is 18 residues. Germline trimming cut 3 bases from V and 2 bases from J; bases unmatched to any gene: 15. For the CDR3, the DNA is TGTGCCAGCAGTGAGACCCGGGCAGGGTGGGAGGGGCAAGAGACCCAGTACTTC. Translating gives CASSETRAGWEGQETQYF.

The CDR3 protein is CASSQSIGTSGPYEQYF. In DNA, the CDR3 is TGCGCCAGCAGTCAATCGATCGGGACTAGCGGACCCTACGAGCAGTACTTC. V usage is TRBV23-1 and J usage is TRBJ2-7; TRBD2 agrees at 11 bases. TRBV23-1 carries the ORF label, with uncertain function. V was pared by 0 bases and J by 2 bases, with 6 bases of the junction left unmatched. The CDR3 is 17 residues long.

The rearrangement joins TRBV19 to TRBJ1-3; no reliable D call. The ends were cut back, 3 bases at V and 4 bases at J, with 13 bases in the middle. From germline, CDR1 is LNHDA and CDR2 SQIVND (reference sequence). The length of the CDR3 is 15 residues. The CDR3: CASSISGQMGNTIYF. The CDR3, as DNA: TGTGCCAGTAGTATCTCTGGCCAAATGGGAAACACCATATATTTT.

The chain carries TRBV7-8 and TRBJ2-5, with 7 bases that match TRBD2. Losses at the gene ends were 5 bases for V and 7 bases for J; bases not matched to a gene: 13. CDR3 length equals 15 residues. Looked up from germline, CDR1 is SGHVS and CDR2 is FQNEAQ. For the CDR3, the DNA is TGTGCCAGCAGCCCGCGGGAGCGAGAGATAGGGACCCAGTACTTC. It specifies CASSPREREIGTQYF.

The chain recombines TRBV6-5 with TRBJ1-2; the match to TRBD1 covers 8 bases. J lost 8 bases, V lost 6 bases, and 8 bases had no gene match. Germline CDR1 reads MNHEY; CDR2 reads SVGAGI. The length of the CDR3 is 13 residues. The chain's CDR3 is CASSPGQGRGYTF. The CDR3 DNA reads TGTGCCAGCAGCCCCGGACAGGGACGCGGCTACACCTTC.